A single sample gave rise to the 27 T cell receptor beta chains below, sequenced in a study of low-dose radiotherapy and immunotherapy resistance in tumors. Both TCRalpha and TCRbeta chains were reverse transcribed with V-gene-specific primers. TCR amplification involved 20 to 25 PCR cycles with a constant-region primer and V-primer adapter. TCRdb passed the reads through MiXCR, listing each CDR3 protein once. The repertoire holds about 6,600 distinct CDR3 sequences, with about 57% as singletons. These receptors were taken from a human donor with advanced metastatic prostate, ovarian, gallbladder or colorectal cancer (not recorded which). This table probably holds off-target reads from a library built for another chain.

The chain links TRBV2 to TRBJ2-7; D may be TRBD1 (5 bases). The V gene's germline CDR1 is SNHLY and CDR2 FYNNEI. The V end lost 10 bases, the J end lost 5 bases, and 12 bases lay between the germline ends. The CDR3 is made up of 11 amino acids. The CDR3: CATTRGHEQYF. For the CDR3, the DNA is TGTGCCACCACAAGGGGCCACGAGCAGTACTTC. The variable domain in full, completed from reference TRBV2 and TRBJ2-7, reads EPEVTQTPSHQVTQMGQEVILRCVPISNHLYFYWYRQILGQKVEFLVSFYNNEISEKSEIFDDQFSVERPDGSNFTLKIRSTKLEDSAMYFCATTRGHEQYFGPGTRLTVT.

This clonotype appeared a few times. The V gene is TRBV20-1, the J gene TRBJ2-5, with 7 bases identical to TRBD2. CDR1 DFQATT and CDR2 SNEGSKA come from the germline V gene (reference sequence). CDR3 size: 16 residues. J gave up 2 bases and V 5 bases, and 14 bases lay outside the gene matches. In nucleotides, the CDR3 is TGCAGTGCTGAAATCCGACACTCAGCGGGGCAAGAGACCCAGTACTTC. This translates into CSAEIRHSAGQETQYF.

This clonotype has a handful of counts. The chain couples TRBV29-1 to TRBJ2-3, with D possibly called TRBD1 or TRBD2 (5 bases each). Per germline, CDR1 SQVTM and CDR2 ANQGSEA. V dropped 5 bases and J dropped 5 bases, with 17 bases sitting between them. The CDR3 covers 14 residues. The DNA of the CDR3 is TGCAGCGTTCCTCGGGGACCCACAGGAGATACGCAGTATTTT. Amino acids: CSVPRGPTGDTQYF.

The chain combines TRBV6-5 with TRBJ2-3; 11 bases line up with TRBD1. After removal of 6 bases from V and 5 bases from J, the junction contained 7 bases not matched to a gene. CDR1 is MNHEY, CDR2 SVGAGI, per germline. CDR3 length: 15 residues. The CDR3 sequence: CASSKGQGVRDTQYF. CDR3 nucleotide sequence: TGTGCCAGCAGCAAGGGACAGGGGGTTCGAGATACGCAGTATTTT.

This chain links TRBV27 with TRBJ2-7; TRBD2 matches at 8 bases. This CDR3 is built from 16 residues. Trimming cost V 7 bases and J 1 base; bases outside gene matches: 12. The germline V gene has CDR1 MNHEY and CDR2 SMNVEV (reference sequence). The CDR3 reads CASTAAGGRASYEQYF. As DNA, the CDR3 is TGTGCCAGCACCGCCGCGGGGGGACGGGCTTCCTACGAGCAGTACTTC.

The V call is TRBV28, the J call TRBJ2-1; TRBD2 matches at 8 bases. CDR1 is MDHEN and CDR2 is SYDVKM in the germline V gene. CDR3 length: 17 residues. Unmatched junction bases numbered 14, after V lost 5 bases and J lost 5 bases. CDR3 sequence: CASSPHYTGGANNEQFF. In DNA form, the CDR3 reads TGTGCCAGCAGTCCGCACTATACGGGAGGGGCCAACAATGAGCAGTTCTTC.

The chain combines TRBV28 with TRBJ2-1, with 7 bases identical to TRBD2. Germline V gene sequence: CDR1 MDHEN, CDR2 SYDVKM. V dropped 4 bases and J dropped 5; count of bases not matched to a gene: 11. The CDR3 is 16 amino acids. The chain's CDR3 is CASSSPREGHHNEQFF. CDR3 in DNA: TGTGCCAGCAGTTCCCCGAGGGAGGGTCACCACAATGAGCAGTTCTTC.

This clonotype was observed a handful of times. J is TRBJ2-5 and V is TRBV9; D remains unclear. The CDR3 has 12 amino acids. CDR1 and CDR2 from the germline V gene are SGDLS and YYNGEE. Trimming removed 0 bases from V and 5 bases from J, with 5 bases in between. The CDR3 reads CASSVDYETQYF. In DNA, the CDR3 is TGTGCCAGCAGCGTAGATTACGAGACCCAGTACTTC.

The chain combines TRBV29-1 with TRBJ2-3; TRBD2 matches at 15 bases. The CDR3 covers 18 residues. The junction had 5 bases not matched to a gene; V was cut back by 0 bases and J by 1 base. Germline V gene data show CDR1 as SQVTM and CDR2 as ANQGSEA. This chain's CDR3 is CSVEDRTSGRAGTDTQYF. For the CDR3, the DNA is TGCAGCGTTGAAGATCGGACTAGCGGGAGGGCCGGCACAGATACGCAGTATTTT.

This clonotype was observed a handful of times. The V gene is TRBV7-8, the J gene TRBJ2-7; 10 bases fit TRBD2. Germline assignment: CDR1 SGHVS and CDR2 FQNEAQ. The CDR3 contains 13 residues. J gave up 6 bases and V 5 bases, and 4 bases lay outside the gene matches. This CDR3 is CASSQAGGREQYF. As DNA, the CDR3 is TGTGCCAGCAGCCAAGCGGGGGGGCGCGAGCAGTACTTC.

The gene calls are TRBV29-1 and TRBJ1-1; D gene unclear. This CDR3 has 10 amino acids. CDR1 is SQVTM and CDR2 is ANQGSEA in the germline V gene. Trimming left V 3 bases short and J 3 bases short, with 2 bases between. CDR3 bases: TGCAGCGTTGAGTACACTGAAGCTTTCTTT. It translates to CSVEYTEAFF.

The chain carries TRBV5-1 and TRBJ2-7, with 9 positions matching TRBD1. Losses at the gene ends were 4 bases for V and 7 bases for J; bases not matched to a gene: 21. Germline V CDR1 and CDR2: SGHRS, YFSETQ. CDR3 size: 18 residues. DNA for the CDR3: TGCGCCAGCAGCCCCGGGGACAGGGCTCTCTCTTCTTCTCTTGAGCAGTACTTC. Protein sequence: CASSPGDRALSSSLEQYF. Variable domain in full (rest from reference TRBV5-1 and TRBJ2-7): KAGVTQTPRYLIKTRGQQVTLSCSPISGHRSVSWYQQTPGQGLQFLFEYFSETQRNKGNFPGRFSGRQFSNSRSEMNVSTLELGDSALYLCASSPGDRALSSSLEQYFGPGTRLTVT.

The chain joins TRBV5-1 to TRBJ2-3; TRBD2 matches 7 bases. The CDR3 loop spans 14 amino acids. Germline V gene data show CDR1 as SGHRS and CDR2 as YFSETQ. V was clipped by 4 bases and J by 2 bases; unmatched bases: 4. The CDR3 spells CASSRGLNTDTQYF. CDR3 DNA sequence: TGCGCCAGCAGCCGGGGACTAAACACAGATACGCAGTATTTT.

The chain couples TRBV24-1 to TRBJ2-7; 7 nucleotides match TRBD1. The CDR3 has 14 residues. J was trimmed by 6 bases and V by 5 bases; bases with no gene match: 9. Per the germline V gene, CDR1 is KGHDR and CDR2 is SFDVKD. The CDR3: CATSARRDSLEQYF. For the CDR3, the DNA is TGTGCCACCAGTGCCCGCCGGGACAGTCTCGAGCAGTACTTC.

The chain uses TRBV2 and TRBJ2-7, with TRBD1 as a possible D gene (6 bases). V shed 5 bases and J shed 6 bases, with 11 bases lying between them. The V gene's germline CDR1 is SNHLY and CDR2 FYNNEI. This CDR3 has 12 residues. For the CDR3, the DNA is TGTGCCAGCAGTACCACAGGGAGCGAGCAGTACTTC. This sequence encodes CASSTTGSEQYF.

This chain uses TRBV21-1 with TRBJ1-4; the table calls TRBD1, which could not be checked here. TRBV21-1 is labeled a pseudogene. The CDR3 sequence is 17 residues long. The CDR3 sequence is CASSRGAQGGANEKLFF. The CDR3 nucleotides read TGTGCCAGCAGCAGAGGGGCCCAGGGGGGGGCTAATGAAAAACTGTTTTTT.

The V call is TRBV24-1, the J call TRBJ2-5; maybe TRBD2 (6 bases). Germline CDR1 is KGHDR and CDR2 is SFDVKD. The CDR3 runs to 16 residues. With 4 bases removed from V and 5 bases from J, the gap between germline ends came to 19 bases. CDR3 in amino acids: CATSDPSEGTRETQYF. DNA for the CDR3: TGTGCCACCAGTGACCCCAGCGAAGGGACTCGGGAGACCCAGTACTTC.

This chain connects TRBV5-1 to TRBJ2-7, with 10 bases fitting TRBD2. Germline values: CDR1 SGHRS, CDR2 YFSETQ. The ends lost 1 base at V and 3 bases at J; junction bases unmatched: 4. This CDR3 has 15 amino acids. The CDR3: CASSLRLAGVYEQYF. Written as DNA, the CDR3 is TGCGCCAGCAGCTTGAGGCTAGCGGGAGTCTACGAGCAGTACTTC.

The sample holds one count of this clonotype. The V gene is TRBV2, the J gene TRBJ1-2; 7 bases fit TRBD1. This CDR3 spans 15 amino acids. V shed 5 bases, J shed 4 bases, and the junction held 10 bases outside the gene matches. CDR1 is SNHLY and CDR2 is FYNNEI in the germline V gene. The CDR3 nucleotides read TGTGCCAGCAGTCTGGAAACGACAGGGAGCTATGGCTACACCTTC. Encoded protein: CASSLETTGSYGYTF.

The gene calls are TRBV18 and TRBJ2-5; TRBD2 might be the D (5 bases). V lost 5 bases and J 1 base, leaving 11 bases between the germline ends. CDR3 length equals 14 residues. From germline, CDR1 is KGHSH and CDR2 LQKENI. The CDR3 DNA follows: TGTGCCAGCTCAAGAGGGAGTTCCCAAGAGACCCAGTACTTC. As protein: CASSRGSSQETQYF.

The DNA of the CDR3 is TGTGCCAGCAACAGGGTGGGTGAAGCTTTCTTT. It is translated as CASNRVGEAFF. The chain joins TRBV28 to TRBJ1-1; a possible D gene is TRBD1 (6 bases). The V gene lost 7 bases and the J gene lost 7 bases, with 10 bases spanning the gap. CDR1 and CDR2 (germline): MDHEN, SYDVKM. This CDR3 is 11 amino acids long. Complete variable domain (other parts from reference TRBV28 and TRBJ1-1): DVKVTQSSRYLVKRTGEKVFLECVQDMDHENMFWYRQDPGLGLRLIYFSYDVKMKEKGDIPEGYSVSREKKERFSLILESASTNQTSMYLCASNRVGEAFFGQGTRLTVV.

The V call is TRBV18, the J call TRBJ2-7, with D possibly being TRBD2 (6 bases). CDR3 length equals 13 residues. With 5 bases removed from V and 5 bases from J, the gap between germline ends came to 13 bases. Per germline, CDR1 KGHSH and CDR2 LQKENI. The DNA for the CDR3 is TGTGCCAGCTCAGGTAGTTTAGCGGACGAGCAGTACTTC. Residues: CASSGSLADEQYF.

The chain combines TRBV4-1 with TRBJ2-1; tentatively, D is TRBD2 (6 bases). The CDR3 has 13 amino acids. V lost 7 bases, J lost 1 base, and 8 bases lay in between. The germline V gene has CDR1 MGHRA and CDR2 YSYEKL. This CDR3 is CASIGGSYNEQFF. The DNA for the CDR3 is TGCGCCAGCATCGGGGGTTCCTACAATGAGCAGTTCTTC.

This chain links TRBV29-1 with TRBJ2-1; 14 nucleotides align to TRBD2. The CDR3 is 14 residues long. Germline V gives CDR1 SQVTM, CDR2 ANQGSEA. Trimming cost V 6 bases and J 8 bases; bases outside gene matches: 6. The CDR3 coding sequence is TGCAGCGTCGGGACTAGCGGGAGTCTTGATGAGCAGTTCTTC. This gives the protein CSVGTSGSLDEQFF.

V usage is TRBV29-1 and J usage is TRBJ2-7, with D tentatively TRBD1 (7 bases). Germline loops: CDR1 SQVTM, CDR2 ANQGSEA. The CDR3 runs 14 residues. V was trimmed by 3 bases and J by 2 bases, leaving 14 bases between them. CDR3 DNA sequence: TGCAGCGTTGAGGAGGGGGCAGGGACCTACGAGCAGTACTTC. Its protein product is CSVEEGAGTYEQYF.

This clonotype has more than one count but fewer than ten. The chain is built from TRBV7-9 and TRBJ2-1, with 9 bases lining up with TRBD2. Germline values: CDR1 SEHNR, CDR2 FQNEAQ (reference sequence). Trimming removed 3 bases from V and 7 bases from J; junction bases left unmatched: 10. The length of the CDR3 is 16 residues. Written as DNA, the CDR3 is TGTGCCAGCAGCTTCCATAGCGGGGGCGTCCGGAATGAGCAGTTCTTC. Protein: CASSFHSGGVRNEQFF.

The chain recombines TRBV23-1 with TRBJ1-5, with TRBD1 matching over 7 bases. TRBV23-1 has ORF status, its function being uncertain. The junction had 9 bases not matched to a gene; V was cut back by 1 base and J by 0 bases. This CDR3 spans 18 amino acids. CDR3 nucleotide sequence: TGCGCCAGCAGTCAATTCGACAGGGTCCCCTATAGCAATCAGCCCCAGCATTTT. Its translation is CASSQFDRVPYSNQPQHF.